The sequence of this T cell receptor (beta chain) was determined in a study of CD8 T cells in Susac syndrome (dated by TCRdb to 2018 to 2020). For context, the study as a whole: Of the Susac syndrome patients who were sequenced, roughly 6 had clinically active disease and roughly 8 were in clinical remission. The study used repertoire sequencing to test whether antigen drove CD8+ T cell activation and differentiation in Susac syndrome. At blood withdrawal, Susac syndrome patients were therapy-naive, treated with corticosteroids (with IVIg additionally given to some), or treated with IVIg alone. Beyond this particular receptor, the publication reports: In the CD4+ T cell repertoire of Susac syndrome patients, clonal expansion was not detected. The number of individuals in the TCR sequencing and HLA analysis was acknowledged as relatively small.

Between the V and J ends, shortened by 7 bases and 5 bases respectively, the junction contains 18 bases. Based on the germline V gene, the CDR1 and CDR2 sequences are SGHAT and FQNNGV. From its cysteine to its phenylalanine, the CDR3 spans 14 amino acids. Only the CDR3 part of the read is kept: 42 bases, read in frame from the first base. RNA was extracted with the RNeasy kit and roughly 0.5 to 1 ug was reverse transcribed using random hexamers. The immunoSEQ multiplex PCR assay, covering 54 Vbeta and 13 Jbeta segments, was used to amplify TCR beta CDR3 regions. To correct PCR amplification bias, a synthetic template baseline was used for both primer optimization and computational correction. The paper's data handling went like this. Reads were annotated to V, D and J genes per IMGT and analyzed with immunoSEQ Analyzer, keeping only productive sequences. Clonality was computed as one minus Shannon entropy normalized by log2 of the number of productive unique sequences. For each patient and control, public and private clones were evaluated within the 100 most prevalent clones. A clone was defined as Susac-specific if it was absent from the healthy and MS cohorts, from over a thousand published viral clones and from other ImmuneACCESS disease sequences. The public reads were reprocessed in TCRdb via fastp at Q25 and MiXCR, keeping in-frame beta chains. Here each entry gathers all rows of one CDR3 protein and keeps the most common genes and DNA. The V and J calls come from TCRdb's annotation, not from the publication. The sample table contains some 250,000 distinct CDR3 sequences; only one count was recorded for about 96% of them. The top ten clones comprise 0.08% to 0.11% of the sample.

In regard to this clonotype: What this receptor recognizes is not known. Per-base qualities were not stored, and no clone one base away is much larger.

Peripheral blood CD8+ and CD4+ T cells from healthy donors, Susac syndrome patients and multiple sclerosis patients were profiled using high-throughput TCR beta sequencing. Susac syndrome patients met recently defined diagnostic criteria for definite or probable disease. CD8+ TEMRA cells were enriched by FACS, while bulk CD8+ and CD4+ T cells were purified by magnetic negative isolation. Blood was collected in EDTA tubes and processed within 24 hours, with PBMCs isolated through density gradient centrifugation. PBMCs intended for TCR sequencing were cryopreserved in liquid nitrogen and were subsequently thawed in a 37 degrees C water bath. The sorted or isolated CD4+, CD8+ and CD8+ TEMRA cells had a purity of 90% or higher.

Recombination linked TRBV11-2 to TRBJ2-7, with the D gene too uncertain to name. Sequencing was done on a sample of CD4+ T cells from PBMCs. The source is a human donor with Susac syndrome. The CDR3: CASTPWQLGNEQYF. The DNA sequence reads TGTGCCAGCACACCCTGGCAGCTAGGGAACGAGCAGTACTTC.